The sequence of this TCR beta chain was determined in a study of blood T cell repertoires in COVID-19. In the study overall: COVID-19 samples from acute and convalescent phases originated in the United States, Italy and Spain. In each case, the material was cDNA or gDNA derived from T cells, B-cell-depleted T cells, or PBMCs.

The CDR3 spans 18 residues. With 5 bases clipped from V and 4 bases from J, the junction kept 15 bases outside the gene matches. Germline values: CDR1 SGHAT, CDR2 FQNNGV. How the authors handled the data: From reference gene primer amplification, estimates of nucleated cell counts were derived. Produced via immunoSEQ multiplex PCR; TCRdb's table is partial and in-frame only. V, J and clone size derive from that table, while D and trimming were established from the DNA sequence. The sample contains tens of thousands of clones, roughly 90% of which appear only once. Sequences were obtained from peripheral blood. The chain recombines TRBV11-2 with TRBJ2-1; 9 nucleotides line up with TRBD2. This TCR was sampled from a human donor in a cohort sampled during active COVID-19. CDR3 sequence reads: CASSPRAGGSGLYNEQFF. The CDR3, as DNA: TGTGCCAGCAGCCCCCGGGCGGGGGGGAGCGGGTTATACAATGAGCAGTTCTTC.